These T cell receptor beta chains were read from a single sample in a study of cytomegalovirus exposure and HLA in healthy donors. The method was immunoSEQ multiplex PCR; TCRdb's version includes in-frame clones alone and lacks a portion of them. The table includes more than 85,000 clones, roughly 88% detected once. Input material: PBMCs. The source of these receptors is a woman aged 18-35 years in good health and CMV-seronegative. The CDR3 runs from the conserved cysteine through the conserved F or W.

j_gene,v_gene,CDR3aa
TRBJ2-1,TRBV7-6,CASSLYSSSGRIEFF
TRBJ1-2,TRBV6-5,CATRTWTGTGVGTF
TRBJ2-1,TRBV27,CASRRGEENNEQFF
TRBJ1-5,TRBV7-2,CASSLGQGGVQPQHF
TRBJ2-7,TRBV30,CAWSREQWTYEQYF
TRBJ1-3,TRBV4-3,CASSRNSGVGNTIYF
TRBJ1-2,TRBV11-2,CASSLGREEGYTF
TRBJ1-1,TRBV7-9,CSSSVADRNTEAFF
TRBJ2-6,TRBV30,CAWSIPHSSGANVLTF
TRBJ2-7,TRBV11-2,CASSLDATYEQYF
TRBJ2-7,TRBV28,CASRTAYSPYEQYF
TRBJ1-2,TRBV30,CAWLRKRDRIYGYTF
TRBJ1-1,TRBV5-8,CASSSGQSSNTEAFF
TRBJ1-6,TRBV19,CASRGQGWNSPLHF
TRBJ2-5,TRBV7-2,CASSRGTGGAQETQYF
TRBJ2-3,TRBV5-5,CASSYTSGWEAGTDTQYF
TRBJ2-6,TRBV6-5,CASSYSGGTGANVLTF
TRBJ2-5,TRBV5-1,CASSWLGTREETQYF
TRBJ2-1,TRBV4-1,CASSHGINEQFF
TRBJ2-2,TRBV7-9,CASSPSRDTGELFF
TRBJ2-7,TRBV28,CASSLGLAATYEQYF
TRBJ2-7,TRBV6-6,CASSNLAVSSYEQYF
TRBJ2-3,TRBV9,CASSLSGGTDTQYF
TRBJ2-1,TRBV28,CASSPVGGNEQFF
TRBJ2-1,TRBV9,CASSPNPGTATYNEQFF
TRBJ1-2,TRBV7-9,CSSSQPKGGPGYTF
TRBJ2-3,TRBV9,CASSLGSDRTDTQYF
TRBJ1-1,TRBV10-3,CAISSGQNTEAFF
TRBJ2-2,TRBV4-1,CASSRRTGENTGELFF
TRBJ2-1,TRBV7-9,CASSLQGDNEQFF
TRBJ2-3,TRBV5-1,CASSLEGQGIDTQYF
TRBJ2-1,TRBV5-1,CASSRDRGHNEQFF
TRBJ2-3,TRBV7-3,CASSSEGAVPIDTQYF
TRBJ1-4,TRBV7-8,CASSLYRGRVATNEKLFF
TRBJ2-7,TRBV7-8,CASSPTGTPTYEQYF
TRBJ2-1,TRBV11-3,CASSPEGSYNEQFF
TRBJ1-2,TRBV6-1,CASSPGVEDYGYTF
-,TRBV7-2,CASSRGGNGYEQYF
TRBJ2-5,TRBV13,CASSSGQGWGEETQYF
TRBJ2-3,TRBV18,CASSVPGRADTQYF
TRBJ2-7,TRBV15,CATSSRPGHDYEQYF
TRBJ2-3,TRBV6-4,CASSAIAGGTDTQYF
TRBJ2-5,TRBV5-1,CASSLFQGAGETQYF
-,TRBV5-8,CASRPDRYEQYF
TRBJ1-6,TRBV7-9,CSSSLGGKNSPLHF
TRBJ2-7,TRBV5-1,CASSLGRPGTSYEQYF
TRBJ1-1,TRBV7-9,CASSPPGFFTEAFF
TRBJ1-3,TRBV27,CASSLSQYDTIYF
TRBJ2-3,TRBV6-1,CASSTRGTDTQYF
TRBJ1-2,TRBV10-3,CAISEWRSGYTF
TRBJ1-4,TRBV5-1,CASSFSGFANEKLFF
TRBJ2-7,TRBV5-6,CASSLGGRAGEQYF
TRBJ1-5,TRBV18,CASSPSGVTSNQPQHF
TRBJ2-3,TRBV28,CASSFRFPSTFSTDTQYF
TRBJ1-2,TRBV6-4,CAGSDGANYGYTF
TRBJ1-2,TRBV6-1,CASSEARDRGQGYTF
TRBJ2-3,TRBV29-1,CSVAHTPRVVEDTQYF